What follows are 23 T cell receptor beta chains derived from one specimen sequenced in a study of molecular identifiers for immune sequencing clone quantification. Each CDR3 protein is one row after TCRdb ran MiXCR on the PCR reads. The sample lists some 590,000 distinct CDR3 sequences; about 25% were seen once. The sample was naive CD8+ T cells from blood, with Jurkat cell RNA spiked in. The subset here: FACS-sorted CD8+CD4-CCR7+CD45RA+ naive T cells. The receptor set was obtained from a human donor in good health. Some libraries in this study had Jurkat cell RNA spiked in.

The J gene is TRBJ2-2, the V gene TRBV4-3; perhaps TRBD1 as D (6 bases). V lost 2 bases and J 5 bases, leaving 9 bases between the germline ends. The CDR3 is 14 amino acids. Germline lookup yields CDR1 LGHNA and CDR2 YSLEER. The CDR3 coding sequence is TGCGCCAGCAGCCAAACAGGGTGGACCGGGGAGCTGTTTTTT. Amino acid sequence: CASSQTGWTGELFF.

CDR3 amino acids: CASRWGQGDYEQYF. The CDR3, as DNA: TGTGCCAGTCGATGGGGACAGGGGGACTACGAGCAGTACTTC. The rearrangement uses TRBV19 and TRBJ2-7, with TRBD1 matching over 11 bases. The germline V gene encodes CDR1 LNHDA and CDR2 SQIVND (reference sequence). The CDR3 extends over 14 amino acids. Germline trimming cut 8 bases from V and 3 bases from J; bases unmatched to any gene: 6.

This clonotype occurred many times. V is TRBV28 and J is TRBJ2-7; TRBD1 agrees at 7 bases. The germline V gene has CDR1 MDHEN and CDR2 SYDVKM. V was clipped by 6 bases and J by 5 bases; unmatched bases: 16. The CDR3 consists of 16 residues. CDR3: CASSPDRTLGIDEQYF. CDR3 nucleotides: TGTGCCAGCAGCCCGGACAGGACGCTAGGTATTGACGAGCAGTACTTC.

In this sample, this clonotype turned up a few times. The chain employs TRBV4-3 and TRBJ2-7, with 7 bases fitting TRBD2. There are 14 residues in the CDR3. Germline trimming cut 2 bases from V and 3 bases from J; bases unmatched to any gene: 4. Germline loops: CDR1 LGHNA, CDR2 YSLEER. Here the CDR3 DNA reads TGCGCCAGCAGCCAACAAGCGGGGCACTACGAGCAGTACTTC. Its protein is CASSQQAGHYEQYF.

With regard to this clonotype: The conserved final phenylalanine or tryptophan is absent from the CDR3, which likely points to a read error. The J gene is TRBJ1-2, the V gene TRBV30; D gene uncertain. The germline V and J ends were trimmed by 2 bases and 4 bases, with 8 bases remaining between them. Per germline, CDR1 GTSNPN and CDR2 SVGIG (reference sequence). The CDR3 spans 12 residues. CDR3 sequence reads: CAWSQTGYGYTL. Written as DNA, the CDR3 is TGTGCCTGGAGTCAAACGGGCTATGGCTACACCCTC.

The chain employs TRBV5-4 and TRBJ2-7; D is perhaps TRBD2 (5 bases). V lost 7 bases to trimming and J lost 2 bases, with 13 bases between them. This CDR3 contains 13 residues. Germline V gene data show CDR1 as SGHNT and CDR2 as YYREEE (reference sequence). CDR3 in amino acids: CASRAWGAYEQYF. Here the CDR3 DNA reads TGTGCCAGCCGCGCGTGGGGAGCCTACGAGCAGTACTTC.

This clonotype came up a few times. This chain uses TRBV10-3 with TRBJ1-4, with 7 positions matching TRBD1. The CDR3 runs to 18 residues. Trimming at V came to 0 bases and at J to 5 bases, leaving 12 bases not matched to a gene. Germline loops: CDR1 ENHRY, CDR2 SYGVKD. The CDR3 loop is CAISESPQGFGSNEKLFF. CDR3 DNA sequence: TGTGCCATCAGTGAGTCACCACAGGGGTTCGGCTCAAATGAAAAACTGTTTTTT.

The chain joins TRBV11-2 to TRBJ1-1; 8 nucleotides agree with TRBD1. The CDR3 length is 15 residues. J gave up 1 base and V 5 bases, and 6 bases lay outside the gene matches. Germline assignment: CDR1 SGHAT and CDR2 FQNNGV. The CDR3 here is CASSGPGGTNTEAFF. CDR3 DNA sequence: TGTGCCAGCAGCGGGCCAGGGGGCACGAACACTGAAGCTTTCTTT.

This chain connects TRBV20-1 to TRBJ2-1; tentatively, D is TRBD2 (5 bases). Trimming shortened V by 5 bases and J by 8 bases, and 10 bases separated the two germline ends. Germline CDR1 DFQATT, CDR2 SNEGSKA (reference sequence). CDR3 length: 11 residues. This CDR3 is CSALQRYEQFF. CDR3 DNA sequence: TGCAGTGCTTTACAGCGGTATGAGCAGTTCTTC.

This clonotype occurred a few times. The rearrangement links TRBV11-1 to TRBJ1-1; weak D call: TRBD1 (5 bases). The CDR3 is 12 amino acids. Germline values: CDR1 SGHAT, CDR2 FQDESV (reference sequence). Trimming stripped 3 bases from V and 6 bases from J, with 8 bases between. CDR3 coding DNA: TGTGCCAGCAGCTTCAGGGAACCTGAAGCTTTCTTT. It specifies CASSFREPEAFF.

This clonotype was recorded many times. The chain employs TRBV4-1 and TRBJ1-4; weak D call: TRBD1 (5 bases). The V gene's germline CDR1 is MGHRA and CDR2 YSYEKL. The CDR3 sequence is 16 residues long. The V end lost 6 bases, the J end lost 4 bases, and 18 bases lay between the germline ends. CDR3 bases: TGCGCCAGCAGAAGCGGGGACGGCAACATTAATGAAAAACTGTTTTTT. Protein product: CASRSGDGNINEKLFF.

The V call is TRBV6-6, the J call TRBJ1-5, with 8 bases fitting TRBD1. The length of the CDR3 is 18 residues. V dropped 8 bases and J dropped 2; count of bases not matched to a gene: 17. The germline CDR1 and CDR2 sequences are MNHNY and SVGAGI (reference sequence). The chain's CDR3 is CASLSQGAGYGGNQPQHF. CDR3 DNA: TGTGCCAGCCTGTCCCAGGGGGCGGGCTATGGGGGCAATCAGCCCCAGCATTTT.

V gene TRBV2 combines with J gene TRBJ2-3; 12 bases map to TRBD2. CDR1 is SNHLY and CDR2 is FYNNEI in the germline V gene. The V segment lost 0 bases and the J segment 0 bases; nucleotides outside the gene matches: 4. The CDR3 extends over 18 amino acids. The CDR3 nucleotides read TGTGCCAGCAGTGAAGCGGGGGGGACTAGCGGGAGCACAGATACGCAGTATTTT. Translated, it gives CASSEAGGTSGSTDTQYF.

This sequence joins TRBV4-3 and TRBJ2-7, with D maybe TRBD1 (5 bases). Germline CDR1 is LGHNA and CDR2 is YSLEER. Trimming took 1 base from V and 4 from J, leaving 14 bases between them. This CDR3 has 15 residues. The CDR3 protein is CASSQVSGAKYEQYF. CDR3 nucleotides: TGCGCCAGCAGCCAAGTTTCTGGGGCTAAATACGAGCAGTACTTC.

In this sample, this clonotype turned up many times. The V gene is TRBV7-3, the J gene TRBJ2-5; 11 nucleotides match TRBD2. Germline CDR1 is SGHTA and CDR2 is FQGTGA. The CDR3 covers 16 residues. The junction had 6 bases not matched to a gene; V was cut back by 5 bases and J by 1 base. In DNA, the CDR3 is TGTGCCAGCAGCCCAGGACTAGCGGGTATCCAAGAGACCCAGTACTTC. This encodes CASSPGLAGIQETQYF.

The table lists this clonotype with a few counts. The chain combines TRBV6-2 or TRBV6-3 with TRBJ2-2, with 7 bases fitting TRBD2. With 7 bases clipped from V and 7 bases from J, the junction kept 9 bases outside the gene matches. Germline V gene lookup returns CDR1 MNHEY and CDR2 SVGEGT. This CDR3 is 14 amino acids long. In DNA form, the CDR3 reads TGTGCCAGCAACCCGGAAGGGAGGGTCGGGGAGCTGTTTTTT. Protein sequence: CASNPEGRVGELFF.

Comment on this clonotype: A much larger clone differs by one base, so this may be a read error. The chain uses TRBV13 and TRBJ2-2; 9 nucleotides line up with TRBD1. Germline V gene sequence: CDR1 PRHDT, CDR2 FYEKMQ (reference sequence). The CDR3 has 15 residues. J gave up 6 bases and V 11 bases, and 13 bases lay outside the gene matches. CDR3 in amino acids: CAGTSGTGRAGELFF. In DNA, the CDR3 is TGTGCCGGCACCTCCGGGACAGGGCGAGCCGGGGAGCTGTTTTTT.

This clonotype was observed a handful of times. The chain has TRBV27 and TRBJ2-3; weak D call: TRBD1 (5 bases). With 2 bases removed from V and 4 bases from J, the gap between germline ends came to 13 bases. This CDR3 comprises 15 residues. Germline V lookup: CDR1 MNHEY, CDR2 SMNVEV (reference sequence). The CDR3 loop reads CASSLQGLYADTQYF. The DNA of the CDR3 is TGTGCCAGCAGTTTACAGGGCCTCTACGCAGATACGCAGTATTTT.

This clonotype was observed at least ten times. The rearrangement uses TRBV12-3 or TRBV12-4 and TRBJ2-3; 9 bases align to TRBD1. This CDR3 has 16 amino acids. The junction had 10 bases not matched to a gene; V was cut back by 5 bases and J by 4 bases. CDR3 nucleotide sequence: TGTGCCAGCAGTCCGGGACAGGGTAGCGTCTCAGATACGCAGTATTTT. Its translation: CASSPGQGSVSDTQYF.

This clonotype was picked up many times. The chain employs TRBV7-9 and TRBJ2-4; D gene ambiguous. V lost 2 bases and J 7 bases, leaving 12 bases between the germline ends. The CDR3 has 14 residues. CDR1 SEHNR and CDR2 FQNEAQ come from the germline V gene (reference sequence). In DNA form, the CDR3 reads TGTGCCAGCAGCTTACTACATACAAAGAACATTCAGTACTTC. Its protein product is CASSLLHTKNIQYF.

This CDR3 reads CASGPPTSSYEQYF. CDR3 in DNA: TGTGCCAGCGGCCCCCCGACTAGTTCCTACGAGCAGTACTTC. V and J are TRBV7-9 and TRBJ2-7, with TRBD2 as a possible D gene (6 bases). The CDR3 runs to 14 residues. Looked up from germline, CDR1 is SEHNR and CDR2 is FQNEAQ (reference sequence). The V gene lost 8 bases and the J gene lost 1 base, with 15 bases spanning the gap.

In this sample, this clonotype turned up many times. This chain connects TRBV4-3 to TRBJ2-2, with D tentatively TRBD2 (6 bases). CDR1 and CDR2 (germline): LGHNA, YSLEER. CDR3 length: 18 residues. V lost 0 bases to trimming and J lost 4 bases, with 18 bases between them. The CDR3 region is CASSQDWGGARPTGELFF. CDR3 DNA: TGCGCCAGCAGCCAAGATTGGGGCGGGGCAAGACCCACCGGGGAGCTGTTTTTT.

The V and J genes are TRBV24-1 and TRBJ1-1; D not resolved. Trimming shortened V by 9 bases and J by 8 bases, and 9 bases separated the two germline ends. From germline, CDR1 is KGHDR and CDR2 SFDVKD. The CDR3 extends over 10 amino acids. This CDR3 is CATLWPEAFF. As DNA, the CDR3 is TGTGCCACCCTGTGGCCCGAAGCTTTCTTT.